This passage covers 24 T cell receptor beta chains from one sample sequenced in a study of cytomegalovirus exposure and HLA in healthy donors. It was with 60 Vbeta and 13 Jbeta primers that the PCR ran. Clones were read by immunoSEQ multiplex PCR, and TCRdb kept only the in-frame ones, dropping some. The sample contains some 100,000 clones, around three quarters of which appear only once. Sequenced: PBMCs. These receptors came from a female donor in good health and CMV-seropositive.

The chain links TRBV4-1 to TRBJ1-4; D remains ambiguous. The CDR3 totals 15 residues. Trimming left V 3 bases short and J 1 base short, with 9 bases between. The germline CDR1 and CDR2 sequences are MGHRA and YSYEKL. CDR3 DNA: TGCGCCAGCAGCCATCCAGGATTAACTAATGAAAAACTGTTTTTT. It encodes CASSHPGLTNEKLFF.

This clone appeared a single time. This chain connects TRBV11-2 to TRBJ2-2, with 12 bases fitting TRBD2. The V segment lost 8 bases and the J segment 0 bases; nucleotides outside the gene matches: 13. This CDR3 has 19 residues. Per the germline V gene, CDR1 is SGHAT and CDR2 is FQNNGV. This CDR3 reads CASGGPRLAGAANTGELFF. CDR3 DNA: TGTGCCAGCGGAGGCCCCCGACTAGCGGGGGCTGCGAACACCGGGGAGCTGTTTTTT.

About this clone: A read error may produce the germline difference seen at one junction end. This chain uses TRBV30 with TRBJ2-6; possible D gene TRBD1, 5 bases. CDR3 size: 13 residues. Germline V lookup: CDR1 GTSNPN, CDR2 SVGIG (reference sequence). CDR3 DNA sequence: TGTGCCTGGAAAGCCCCTGGGGCCAACGGCCTGACTTTC. Translation: CAWKAPGANGLTF. Filled out from reference TRBV30 and TRBJ2-6, the complete variable domain reads SQTIHQWPATLVQPVGSPLSLECTVEGTSNPNLYWYRQAAGRGLQLLFYSVGIGQISSEVPQNLSASRPQDRQFILSSKKLLLSDSGFYLCAWKAPGANGLTFGAGSRLTVL.

The chain uses TRBV29-1 and TRBJ2-3; 11 bases line up with TRBD2. The CDR3 loop spans 15 amino acids. V shed 6 bases and J 5 bases; nucleotides not matched to a gene: 10. Looked up from germline, CDR1 is SQVTM and CDR2 is ANQGSEA. In DNA form, the CDR3 reads TGCAGCGTCGCGGGGGTTAGCGGGAGGGGAGATACGCAGTATTTT. Encoded protein: CSVAGVSGRGDTQYF.

The chain carries TRBV6-5 and TRBJ2-1; the match to TRBD2 covers 7 bases. Germline-derived CDR1 and CDR2 are MNHEY and SVGAGI. CDR3 length equals 13 residues. V trimming: 5 bases; J trimming: 9 bases; junction bases outside the gene matches: 7. The CDR3 coding sequence is TGTGCCAGCAGTCTTAGCGGGTACGGTGAGCAGTTCTTC. Protein sequence: CASSLSGYGEQFF.

The chain uses TRBV6-1 and TRBJ1-1; D unclear. The CDR3 is 13 residues long. V was clipped by 6 bases and J by 3 bases, with 11 bases between them. Per germline, CDR1 MNHNS and CDR2 SASEGT. The CDR3 bases are TGTGCCAGCAGCCGGGGTTTTGACACTGAAGCTTTCTTT. It yields the protein CASSRGFDTEAFF.

The chain employs TRBV19 and TRBJ1-5; tentatively, D is TRBD1 (5 bases). V lost 6 bases to trimming and J lost 5 bases, with 17 bases between them. The CDR3 spans 15 residues. Germline V lookup: CDR1 LNHDA, CDR2 SQIVND (reference sequence). CDR3 residues: CASSLRGKGYQPQHF. The CDR3 DNA sequence: TGTGCCAGTAGCCTCCGGGGGAAGGGGTATCAGCCCCAGCATTTT.

The chain links TRBV30 to TRBJ1-2; a weak D match, TRBD1 (6 bases). The V and J ends lost 8 bases and 3 bases respectively, with 13 bases between them. Germline V gene sequence: CDR1 GTSNPN, CDR2 SVGIG (reference sequence). The CDR3 covers 12 residues. CDR3: CASRDTYYGYTF. The CDR3 DNA follows: TGTGCCAGCCGGGACACCTACTATGGCTACACCTTC.

This clone was detected only once. The chain recombines TRBV27 with TRBJ1-3; 7 bases match TRBD1. Germline trimming cut 6 bases from V and 4 bases from J; bases unmatched to any gene: 6. The CDR3 runs 14 residues. The germline V gene encodes CDR1 MNHEY and CDR2 SMNVEV (reference sequence). CDR3 in DNA: TGTGCCAGCAGAGAATCAGGGGGGGGAAACACCATATATTTT. The encoded protein is CASRESGGGNTIYF.

The CDR3 DNA reads TGTGCCAGCAGCTTCGTATTACAGGGGCGAACCGGGGAGCTGTTTTTT. This encodes CASSFVLQGRTGELFF. V and J are TRBV5-4 and TRBJ2-2; 7 bases line up with TRBD1. This CDR3 has 16 residues. Germline V gives CDR1 SGHNT, CDR2 YYREEE (reference sequence). Unmatched junction bases numbered 9, after V lost 2 bases and J lost 5 bases.

The chain couples TRBV19 to TRBJ2-5; the match to TRBD1 covers 8 bases. This CDR3 has 15 residues. Trimming took 4 bases from V and 3 from J; bases not matched to a gene: 7. Germline-derived CDR1 and CDR2 are LNHDA and SQIVND (reference sequence). CDR3 DNA sequence: TGTGCCAGTAGTAGGGGACAGGTCGGGGAAGAGACCCAGTACTTC. Its protein is CASSRGQVGEETQYF.

The rearrangement uses TRBV19 and TRBJ1-1, with 11 positions matching TRBD1. Germline V gene data show CDR1 as LNHDA and CDR2 as SQIVND (reference sequence). Germline trimming cut 7 bases from V and 1 base from J; bases unmatched to any gene: 8. This CDR3 region has 16 residues. The CDR3 protein is CASNALGTGGNTEAFF. The DNA of the CDR3 is TGTGCCAGTAACGCACTGGGGACAGGGGGGAACACTGAAGCTTTCTTT.

The chain joins TRBV9 to TRBJ2-7; maybe TRBD2 (6 bases). Germline V gene data show CDR1 as SGDLS and CDR2 as YYNGEE. There are 14 residues in the CDR3. V was pared by 3 bases and J by 4 bases, with 14 bases between. In DNA, the CDR3 is TGTGCCAGCAGCGCATCGTGGGGGAGGTACGAGCAGTACTTC. It specifies CASSASWGRYEQYF.

The V and J genes are TRBV2 and TRBJ1-5; maybe TRBD1 (6 bases). CDR1 and CDR2 (germline): SNHLY, FYNNEI. This CDR3 has 13 amino acids. Trimming left V 6 bases short and J 15 bases short, with 21 bases between. The DNA for the CDR3 is TGTGCCAGCAGCGGACTGACAGGCGTGCTTAGGCATTTT. Its protein product is CASSGLTGVLRHF.

J is TRBJ1-1 and V is TRBV2; D remains ambiguous. Germline values: CDR1 SNHLY, CDR2 FYNNEI. This CDR3 has 15 residues. V dropped 6 bases and J dropped 1 base, with 15 bases sitting between them. The CDR3 nucleotides are TGTGCCAGCAGCGTAAATGACTTGGGGAACACTGAAGCTTTCTTT. As protein: CASSVNDLGNTEAFF.

The V and J genes are TRBV7-8 and TRBJ1-1; the D gene is possibly TRBD1 (5 bases). Germline V gene lookup returns CDR1 SGHVS and CDR2 FQNEAQ. The ends were cut back, 5 bases at V and 12 bases at J, with 19 bases in the middle. CDR3 length: 13 amino acids. This CDR3 is CASSTNPDSGTFF. The CDR3 nucleotides read TGTGCCAGCAGCACCAACCCGGATTCAGGGACTTTCTTT. The full variable domain, completed using reference TRBV7-8 and TRBJ1-1, is GAGVSQSPRYKVAKRGQDVALRCDPISGHVSLFWYQQALGQGPEFLTYFQNEAQLDKSGLPSDRFFAERPEGSVSTLKIQRTQQEDSAVYLCASSTNPDSGTFFGQGTRLTVV.

The CDR3, as DNA: TGTGCCACGACCCAATTGTCAGGCGGGGAGCTGTTTTTT. Its protein product is CATTQLSGGELFF. The rearrangement joins TRBV19 to TRBJ2-2; D unclear. This CDR3 spans 13 amino acids. Germline CDR1 is LNHDA and CDR2 is SQIVND (reference sequence). V lost 10 bases and J 7 bases, leaving 16 bases between the germline ends.

This rearrangement joins TRBV6-4 to TRBJ2-1; 10 positions agree with TRBD2. Germline CDR1 is MRHNA and CDR2 is SNTAGT. The CDR3 loop spans 16 amino acids. The V gene end was trimmed by 3 bases and the J gene end by 8 bases; junction bases not matched to a gene: 10. The CDR3 loop is CASSEGQRGGRDEQFF. The CDR3 region has the DNA TGTGCCAGCAGTGAAGGCCAGCGGGGGGGCCGGGATGAGCAGTTCTTC.

J is TRBJ2-6 and V is TRBV6-6; weak D call: TRBD2 (5 bases). V lost 4 bases and J 3 bases, leaving 10 bases between the germline ends. The CDR3 is 15 amino acids. CDR1 MNHNY and CDR2 SVGAGI come from the germline V gene (reference sequence). The CDR3 sequence is CASSSRGSGANVLTF. DNA of the CDR3: TGTGCCAGCAGTTCCCGGGGAAGTGGGGCCAACGTCCTGACTTTC.

The chain couples TRBV2 to TRBJ1-4, with a tentative D call TRBD1 (5 bases). V gave up 2 bases and J gave up 7 bases, with 14 bases separating them. CDR1 and CDR2 (germline): SNHLY, FYNNEI. This CDR3 has 15 amino acids. CDR3 amino acids: CASSEYGGPGEKLFF. CDR3 sequence (DNA): TGTGCCAGCAGTGAATACGGGGGACCTGGTGAAAAACTGTTTTTT.

Here the CDR3 reads CAWSDPTGNQPQHF. The CDR3, as DNA: TGTGCCTGGAGTGATCCGACAGGCAATCAGCCCCAGCATTTT. This chain uses TRBV30 with TRBJ1-5; D may be TRBD1 (5 bases). V lost 1 base, J lost 2 bases, and 9 bases lay in between. In germline, CDR1 is GTSNPN, CDR2 SVGIG (reference sequence). This CDR3 contains 14 residues. Full variable domain (remainder filled in from reference TRBV30 and TRBJ1-5): SQTIHQWPATLVQPVGSPLSLECTVEGTSNPNLYWYRQAAGRGLQLLFYSVGIGQISSEVPQNLSASRPQDRQFILSSKKLLLSDSGFYLCAWSDPTGNQPQHFGDGTRLSIL.

The V gene is TRBV6-5, the J gene TRBJ2-1; 10 nucleotides line up with TRBD2. The germline CDR1 and CDR2 sequences are MNHEY and SVGAGI. The CDR3 extends over 15 amino acids. V dropped 3 bases and J dropped 8; count of bases not matched to a gene: 7. The CDR3 loop reads CASSYLPAGGDEQFF. The CDR3 DNA reads TGTGCCAGCAGTTATTTGCCAGCGGGAGGGGATGAGCAGTTCTTC.

The chain carries TRBV19 and TRBJ2-1; 9 nucleotides line up with TRBD2. This CDR3 has 21 residues. V lost 4 bases, J lost 1 base, and 20 bases stayed unmatched. The germline CDR1 and CDR2 sequences are LNHDA and SQIVND (reference sequence). The CDR3: CASSTPGLAAGEGQSYNEQFF. The DNA for the CDR3 is TGTGCCAGTAGTACTCCGGGACTAGCCGCGGGAGAGGGACAATCCTACAATGAGCAGTTCTTC.

The chain carries TRBV10-2 and TRBJ1-1; D call uncertain. This CDR3 has 12 amino acids. The germline V and J ends were trimmed by 2 bases and 12 bases, with 13 bases remaining between them. CDR1 WSHSY and CDR2 SAAADI come from the germline V gene. The CDR3 nucleotides are TGCGCCAGCAGTGAGACAGCCCATAATCCTTTCTTT. Amino acids: CASSETAHNPFF.